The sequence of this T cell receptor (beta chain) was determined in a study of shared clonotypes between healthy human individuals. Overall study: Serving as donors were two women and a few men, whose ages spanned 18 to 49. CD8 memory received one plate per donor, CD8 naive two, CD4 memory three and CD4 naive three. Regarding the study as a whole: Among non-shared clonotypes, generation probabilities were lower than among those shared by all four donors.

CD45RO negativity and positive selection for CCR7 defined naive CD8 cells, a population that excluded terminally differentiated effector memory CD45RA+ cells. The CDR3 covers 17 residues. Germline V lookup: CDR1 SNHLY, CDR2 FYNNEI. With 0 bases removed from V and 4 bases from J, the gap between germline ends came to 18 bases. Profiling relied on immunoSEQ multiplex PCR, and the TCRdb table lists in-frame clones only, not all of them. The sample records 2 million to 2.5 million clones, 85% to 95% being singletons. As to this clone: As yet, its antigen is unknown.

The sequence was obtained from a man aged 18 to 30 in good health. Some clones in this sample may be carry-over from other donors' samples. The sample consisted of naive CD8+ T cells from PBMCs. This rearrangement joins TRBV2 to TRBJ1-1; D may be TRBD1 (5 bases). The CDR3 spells CASSEAHRGSRGTEAFF. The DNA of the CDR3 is TGTGCCAGCAGTGAAGCGCACCGGGGGAGTAGGGGCACTGAAGCTTTCTTT.